The 18 T cell receptor beta chains below come from one sample, sequenced in a study of shared clonotypes between healthy human individuals. Clones were read by immunoSEQ multiplex PCR, and TCRdb kept only the in-frame ones, dropping some. The sample yields about 2.3 million clones, about 90% seen once. Sequenced material: naive CD4+ T cells from PBMCs. Stated subset: CD45RA+ positively selected. The receptors shown here come from a man aged 18 to 29 in good health. Some clones in this sample may be carry-over from other donors' samples.

CDR3 in DNA: TGCGCCAGCACCCCTAGCGGGAGGCCCTCTGGGGCCAACGTCCTGACTTTC. It yields the protein CASTPSGRPSGANVLTF. This chain links TRBV5-1 with TRBJ2-6, with TRBD2 identical over 11 bases. This CDR3 region has 17 residues. Trimming took 6 bases from V and 0 from J; bases not matched to a gene: 5. CDR1 SGHRS and CDR2 YFSETQ come from the germline V gene.

The DNA for the CDR3 is TGTGCCAGCAGGTTACAGGGAGGAGCATTGAGAGATACGCAGTATTTT. Its protein is CASRLQGGALRDTQYF. This chain links TRBV28 with TRBJ2-3; D could derive from TRBD1 or TRBD2 (6 bases each). The V end lost 6 bases, the J end lost 5 bases, and 21 bases lay between the germline ends. Germline V gene lookup returns CDR1 MDHEN and CDR2 SYDVKM. This CDR3 is built from 16 residues.

V and J are TRBV6-5 and TRBJ1-3, with 9 bases fitting TRBD1. Trimming took 0 bases from V and 4 from J; bases not matched to a gene: 1. CDR3 length: 15 amino acids. The germline V gene has CDR1 MNHEY and CDR2 SVGAGI. The CDR3 sequence is CASSYSDRGGNTIYF. The CDR3 DNA follows: TGTGCCAGCAGTTACTCGGACAGGGGAGGAAACACCATATATTTT.

V gene TRBV7-8 combines with J gene TRBJ1-2, with D possibly matching TRBD1 (6 bases). V lost 5 bases and J 7 bases, leaving 23 bases between the germline ends. The CDR3 spans 16 residues. Per the germline V gene, CDR1 is SGHVS and CDR2 is FQNEAQ. CDR3 nucleotides: TGTGCCAGCAGCGCCCGCTTCCAACAGGGTTCGTCTGGCTACACCTTC. It encodes CASSARFQQGSSGYTF.

V is TRBV19 and J is TRBJ2-1; the D is unclear. V lost 4 bases, J lost 3 bases, and 7 bases lay in between. This CDR3 is 13 amino acids long. Germline V gene lookup returns CDR1 LNHDA and CDR2 SQIVND (reference sequence). CDR3 sequence (DNA): TGTGCCAGTAGTACCTCGGGCTACAATGAGCAGTTCTTC. This codes for CASSTSGYNEQFF.

The chain is built from TRBV9 and TRBJ1-2; D is unclear. Germline CDR1 reads SGDLS; CDR2 reads YYNGEE. V was clipped by 0 bases and J by 3 bases, with 12 bases between them. The CDR3 is made up of 15 amino acids. CDR3 amino acids: CASSVAANPHYGYTF. In DNA form, the CDR3 reads TGTGCCAGCAGCGTAGCAGCCAACCCTCACTATGGCTACACCTTC. Together with reference TRBV9 and TRBJ1-2, the CDR3 gives the full variable domain: DSGVTQTPKHLITATGQRVTLRCSPRSGDLSVYWYQQSLDQGLQFLIQYYNGEERAKGNILERFSAQQFPDLHSELNLSSLELGDSALYFCASSVAANPHYGYTFGSGTRLTVV.

The J gene is TRBJ2-7, the V gene TRBV28; 7 bases agree with TRBD1. After removal of 7 bases from V and 5 bases from J, the junction contained 5 bases not matched to a gene. Germline V gives CDR1 MDHEN, CDR2 SYDVKM. There are 12 residues in the CDR3. The CDR3: CASTLQGHEQYF. The CDR3 DNA reads TGTGCCAGCACCCTACAGGGGCACGAGCAGTACTTC.

This clone showed up just a few times. Other nucleotide sequences in the sample specify the same CDR3. The V call is TRBV5-1, the J call TRBJ2-5; D not resolved. Trimming cost V 4 bases and J 1 base, with 2 bases left between them. Per the germline V gene, CDR1 is SGHRS and CDR2 is YFSETQ. This CDR3 spans 11 amino acids. The CDR3 DNA reads TGCGCCAGCAGCACCCAAGAGACCCAGTACTTC. It codes for CASSTQETQYF.

The chain recombines TRBV28 with TRBJ1-1; D is unclear. CDR1 is MDHEN, CDR2 SYDVKM, per germline. The CDR3 length is 14 residues. The germline V and J ends were trimmed by 5 bases and 4 bases, with 14 bases remaining between them. The CDR3 DNA is TGTGCCAGCAGTCCCCGCAAGATGAGCACTGAAGCTTTCTTT. Its translation: CASSPRKMSTEAFF.

The chain carries TRBV28 and TRBJ2-3; the D call may be TRBD1 or TRBD2 (5 bases each). Germline V gene lookup returns CDR1 MDHEN and CDR2 SYDVKM. This CDR3 is built from 15 residues. V was cut by 3 bases and J by 0 bases, with 10 bases left in between. CDR3 sequence reads: CASSFRDGSTDTQYF. CDR3 in DNA: TGTGCCAGCAGTTTCAGGGACGGTAGCACAGATACGCAGTATTTT.

This clone was observed a single time. The chain couples TRBV11-3 to TRBJ2-5; TRBD1 agrees at 7 bases. The end of the DNA fits TRBJ2-7 better, so the J call may be wrong. The CDR3 has 14 residues. The germline V gene encodes CDR1 SGHNT and CDR2 YENEEA. The CDR3: CASSSNRGPYEQYF. The CDR3 nucleotides are TGTGCCAGCAGCTCAAACAGGGGACCCTACGAGCAGTACTTC.

This chain connects TRBV10-2 to TRBJ2-1, with D unresolved. The CDR3 sequence is 14 residues long. Germline V gene data show CDR1 as WSHSY and CDR2 as SAAADI. Trimming stripped 6 bases from V and 2 bases from J, with 11 bases between. CDR3: CASRGREAYNEQFF. The DNA of the CDR3 is TGCGCCAGCAGGGGCAGAGAGGCCTACAATGAGCAGTTCTTC.

CDR3 sequence: CASSEAPTAYGYTF. DNA of the CDR3: TGTGCCAGCAGTGAAGCGCCCACTGCCTATGGCTACACCTTC. The chain uses TRBV6-1 and TRBJ1-2; D not certain. Germline V gene lookup returns CDR1 MNHNS and CDR2 SASEGT. This CDR3 has 14 amino acids. V was trimmed by 0 bases and J by 4 bases, leaving 9 bases between them.

The rearrangement uses TRBV4-2 and TRBJ1-5; D may be TRBD1 (6 bases). This CDR3 is 17 amino acids long. Germline loops: CDR1 LGHNA, CDR2 YNFKEQ. Trimming cost V 3 bases and J 0 bases, with 15 bases left between them. CDR3 in amino acids: CASSQEGTHYSNQPQHF. The CDR3 bases are TGTGCCAGCAGCCAGGAAGGGACACATTATAGCAATCAGCCCCAGCATTTT.

The V gene is TRBV6-5, the J gene TRBJ2-7, with 10 bases aligning to TRBD1. Germline CDR1 and CDR2: MNHEY and SVGAGI. The CDR3 extends over 15 amino acids. V lost 7 bases to trimming and J lost 2 bases; unmatched junction nucleotides: 8. The CDR3 DNA sequence: TGTGCCAGCACCCACCGGGACAGGGGACCCTACGAGCAGTACTTC. Protein sequence: CASTHRDRGPYEQYF.

This clone was seen once. The same CDR3 also results from other DNA sequences found in this sample. The V and J genes are TRBV6-5 and TRBJ2-7, with D perhaps matching TRBD1 (6 bases). The germline V and J ends were trimmed by 0 bases and 4 bases, with 10 bases remaining between them. The CDR3 runs to 14 residues. Germline CDR1 MNHEY, CDR2 SVGAGI. CDR3 protein: CASSYSTGPYEQYF. CDR3 nucleotides: TGTGCCAGCAGTTACTCGACAGGACCTTACGAGCAGTACTTC.

Of note for this clone: The sample carries other DNA sequences with the same CDR3. This chain connects TRBV29-1 to TRBJ2-3; 8 bases are a match to TRBD1. Germline V gives CDR1 SQVTM, CDR2 ANQGSEA. This CDR3 contains 14 residues. Germline trimming cut 6 bases from V and 2 bases from J; bases unmatched to any gene: 7. The CDR3 DNA sequence: TGCAGCGTCCGTGGGGGACAGGACACAGATACGCAGTATTTT. Translated: CSVRGGQDTDTQYF.

The V and J genes are TRBV5-6 and TRBJ2-3; 10 bases are a match to TRBD1. CDR1 and CDR2 (germline): SGHDT, YYEEEE. The CDR3 sequence is 14 residues long. After removal of 9 bases from V and 4 bases from J, the junction contained 8 bases not matched to a gene. The chain's CDR3 is CATTRDRGADTQYF. The CDR3 DNA follows: TGTGCCACTACCCGGGACAGGGGCGCAGATACGCAGTATTTT.